What follows is one T cell receptor beta chain and its context. The germline V gene has CDR1 DFQATT and CDR2 SNEGSKA (reference sequence). Trimming took 3 bases from V and 2 from J, leaving 10 bases between them. The CDR3 consists of 13 residues. The assay was immunoSEQ multiplex PCR, and TCRdb's table has in-frame clones only and misses some. This table holds approximately 100,000 clones, 85% to 90% found once. The data originate from a study of T cell responses to AZD1222 COVID-19 vaccine. The starting material was peripheral blood, obtained 28 days after the second AZD1222 dose. This chain links TRBV20-1 with TRBJ2-5; no reliable D call. This sequence was found in an adult who received the AZD1222 COVID-19 vaccine. CDR3 protein: CSASRTGQETQYF. CDR3 sequence (DNA): TGCAGTGCTAGTCGGACGGGTCAAGAGACCCAGTACTTC.